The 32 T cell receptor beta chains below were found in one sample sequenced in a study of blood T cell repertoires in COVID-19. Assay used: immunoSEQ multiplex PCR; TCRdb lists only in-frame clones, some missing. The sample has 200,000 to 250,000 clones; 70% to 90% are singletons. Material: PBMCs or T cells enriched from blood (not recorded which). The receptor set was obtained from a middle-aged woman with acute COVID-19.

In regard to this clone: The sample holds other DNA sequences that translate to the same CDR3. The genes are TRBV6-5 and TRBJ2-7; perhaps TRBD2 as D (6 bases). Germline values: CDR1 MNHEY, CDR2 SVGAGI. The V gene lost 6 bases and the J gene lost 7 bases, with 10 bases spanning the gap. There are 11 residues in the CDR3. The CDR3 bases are TGTGCCAGCAGCCTACGGGGGGAGCAGTACTTC. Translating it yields CASSLRGEQYF.

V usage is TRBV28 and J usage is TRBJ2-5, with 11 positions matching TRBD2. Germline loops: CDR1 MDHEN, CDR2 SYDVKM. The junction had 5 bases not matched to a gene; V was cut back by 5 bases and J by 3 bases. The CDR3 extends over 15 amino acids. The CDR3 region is CASSLATSGKETQYF. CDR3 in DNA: TGTGCCAGCAGTCTTGCGACTAGCGGGAAAGAGACCCAGTACTTC.

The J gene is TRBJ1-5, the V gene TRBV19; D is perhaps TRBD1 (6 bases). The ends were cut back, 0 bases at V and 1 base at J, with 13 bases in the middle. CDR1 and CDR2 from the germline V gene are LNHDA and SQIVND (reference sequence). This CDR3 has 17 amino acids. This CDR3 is CASSIDPHRASNQPQHF. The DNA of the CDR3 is TGTGCCAGTAGTATAGATCCCCACAGGGCAAGCAATCAGCCCCAGCATTTT.

CDR3 protein: CASSTSGTGQQRGYTF. CDR3 DNA sequence: TGTGCCAGCAGTACCTCCGGGACAGGGCAGCAGAGGGGCTACACCTTC. The J gene is TRBJ1-2, the V gene TRBV28, with 9 bases that match TRBD1. The germline V gene has CDR1 MDHEN and CDR2 SYDVKM. Trimming removed 5 bases from V and 8 bases from J; junction bases left unmatched: 15. The CDR3 extends over 16 amino acids.

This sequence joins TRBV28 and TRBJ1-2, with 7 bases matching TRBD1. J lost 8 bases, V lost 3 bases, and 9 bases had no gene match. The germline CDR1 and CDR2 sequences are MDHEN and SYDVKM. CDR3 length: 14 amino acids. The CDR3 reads CASSFPQTGDGYTF. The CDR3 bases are TGTGCCAGCAGTTTTCCCCAAACAGGGGACGGCTACACCTTC.

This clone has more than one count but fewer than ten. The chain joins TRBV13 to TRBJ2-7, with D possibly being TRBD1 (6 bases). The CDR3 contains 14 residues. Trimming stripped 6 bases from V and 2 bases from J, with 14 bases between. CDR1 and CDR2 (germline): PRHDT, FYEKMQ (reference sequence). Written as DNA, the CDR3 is TGTGCCAGCAGTTTTCCCGGGACAACCTACGAGCAGTACTTC. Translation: CASSFPGTTYEQYF. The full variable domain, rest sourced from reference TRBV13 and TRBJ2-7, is AAGVIQSPRHLIKEKRETATLKCYPIPRHDTVYWYQQGPGQDPQFLISFYEKMQSDKGSIPDRFSAQQFSDYHSELNMSSLELGDSALYFCASSFPGTTYEQYFGPGTRLTVT.

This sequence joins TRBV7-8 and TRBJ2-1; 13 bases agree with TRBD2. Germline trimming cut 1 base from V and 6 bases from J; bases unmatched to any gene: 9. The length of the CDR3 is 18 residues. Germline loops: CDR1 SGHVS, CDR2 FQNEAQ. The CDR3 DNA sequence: TGTGCCAGCAGCTTAGATCCGGGCAGGACTAGCGGGGGCAATGAGCAGTTCTTC. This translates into CASSLDPGRTSGGNEQFF.

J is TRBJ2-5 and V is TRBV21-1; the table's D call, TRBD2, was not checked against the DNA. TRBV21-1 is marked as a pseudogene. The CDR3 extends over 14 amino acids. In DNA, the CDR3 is TGTGCCAGCAGCAAACGAGTAGCGAGAGAGACCCAGTACTTC. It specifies CASSKRVARETQYF.

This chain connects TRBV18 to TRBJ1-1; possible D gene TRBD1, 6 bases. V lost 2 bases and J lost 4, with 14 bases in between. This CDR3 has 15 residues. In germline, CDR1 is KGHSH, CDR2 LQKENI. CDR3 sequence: CASSPSQGFGTEAFF. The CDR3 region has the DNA TGTGCCAGCTCACCATCCCAGGGGTTTGGCACTGAAGCTTTCTTT.

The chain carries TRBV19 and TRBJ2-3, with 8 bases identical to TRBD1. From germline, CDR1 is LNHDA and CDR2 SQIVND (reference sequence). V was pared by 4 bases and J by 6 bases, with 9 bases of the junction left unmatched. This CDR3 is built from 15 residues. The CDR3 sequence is CASSKRTGSEDTQYF. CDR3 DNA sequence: TGTGCCAGTAGTAAGAGGACAGGGTCGGAGGATACGCAGTATTTT.

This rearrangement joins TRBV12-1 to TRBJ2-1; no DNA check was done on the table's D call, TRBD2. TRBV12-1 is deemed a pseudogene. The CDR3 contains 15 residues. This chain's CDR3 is CASSFYSGSYNEQFF. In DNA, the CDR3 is TGTGCCAGCAGCTTTTATAGCGGCTCCTACAATGAGCAGTTCTTC.

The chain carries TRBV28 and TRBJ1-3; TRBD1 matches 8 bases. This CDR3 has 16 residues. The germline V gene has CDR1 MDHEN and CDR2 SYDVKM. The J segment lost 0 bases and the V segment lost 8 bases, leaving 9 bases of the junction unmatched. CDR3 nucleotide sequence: TGTGCCAGCCCACCGGACAGGGCACCCTCTGGAAACACCATATATTTT. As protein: CASPPDRAPSGNTIYF.

In DNA, the CDR3 is TGTGCCAGCAGTCCGACGACGGGTCTAGGAACCGGGGAGCTGTTTTTT. It specifies CASSPTTGLGTGELFF. This chain connects TRBV27 to TRBJ2-2; D is ambiguous. Per the germline V gene, CDR1 is MNHEY and CDR2 is SMNVEV (reference sequence). CDR3 length: 16 residues. Trimming stripped 5 bases from V and 5 bases from J, with 18 bases between.

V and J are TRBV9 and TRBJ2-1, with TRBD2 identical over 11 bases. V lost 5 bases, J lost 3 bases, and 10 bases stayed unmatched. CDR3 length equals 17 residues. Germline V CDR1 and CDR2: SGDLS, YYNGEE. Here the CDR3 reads CASSNRLGTSGYNEQFF. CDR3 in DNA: TGTGCCAGCAGTAACCGCCTGGGGACTAGCGGCTACAATGAGCAGTTCTTC. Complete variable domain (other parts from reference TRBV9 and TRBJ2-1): DSGVTQTPKHLITATGQRVTLRCSPRSGDLSVYWYQQSLDQGLQFLIQYYNGEERAKGNILERFSAQQFPDLHSELNLSSLELGDSALYFCASSNRLGTSGYNEQFFGPGTRLTVL.

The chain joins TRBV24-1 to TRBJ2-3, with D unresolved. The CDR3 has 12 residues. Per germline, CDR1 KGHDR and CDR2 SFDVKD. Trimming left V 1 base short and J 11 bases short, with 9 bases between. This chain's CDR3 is CATSDFSEKQYF. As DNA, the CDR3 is TGTGCCACCAGTGATTTCTCGGAGAAGCAGTATTTT.

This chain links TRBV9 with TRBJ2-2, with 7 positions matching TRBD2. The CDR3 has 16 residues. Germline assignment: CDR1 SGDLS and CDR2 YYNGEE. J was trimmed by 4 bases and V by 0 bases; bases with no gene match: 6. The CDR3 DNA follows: TGTGCCAGCAGCGTAGAGGGCGGGAGCCCCACCGGGGAGCTGTTTTTT. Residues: CASSVEGGSPTGELFF. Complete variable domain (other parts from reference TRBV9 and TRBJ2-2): DSGVTQTPKHLITATGQRVTLRCSPRSGDLSVYWYQQSLDQGLQFLIQYYNGEERAKGNILERFSAQQFPDLHSELNLSSLELGDSALYFCASSVEGGSPTGELFFGEGSRLTVL.

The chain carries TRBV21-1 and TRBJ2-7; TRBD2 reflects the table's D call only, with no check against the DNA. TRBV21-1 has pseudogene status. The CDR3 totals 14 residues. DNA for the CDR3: TGTGCCAGCAGCATGAGACTCCCCCCCTACGAGCAGTACTTC. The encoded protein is CASSMRLPPYEQYF.

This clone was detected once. DNA for the CDR3: TGTGCCAGCAGTTACTCGACAGACCTCTCTGGAAACACCATATATTTT. This encodes CASSYSTDLSGNTIYF. The gene calls are TRBV6-5 and TRBJ1-3; D perhaps matches TRBD1 (5 bases). This CDR3 spans 16 amino acids. Trimming removed 0 bases at V and 0 bases at J, with 9 bases between. CDR1 MNHEY and CDR2 SVGAGI come from the germline V gene.

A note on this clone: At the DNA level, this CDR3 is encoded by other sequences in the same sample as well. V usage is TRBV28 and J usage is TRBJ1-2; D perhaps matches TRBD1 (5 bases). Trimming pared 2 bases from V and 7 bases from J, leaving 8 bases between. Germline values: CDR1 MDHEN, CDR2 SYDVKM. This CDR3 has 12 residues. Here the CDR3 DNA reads TGTGCCAGCAGTTTACAGGGCATTGGCTACACCTTC. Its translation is CASSLQGIGYTF.

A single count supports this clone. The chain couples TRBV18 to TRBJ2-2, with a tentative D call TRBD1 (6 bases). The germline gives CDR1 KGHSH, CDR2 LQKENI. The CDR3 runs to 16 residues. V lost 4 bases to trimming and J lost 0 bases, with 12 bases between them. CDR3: CASSLTGFANTGELFF. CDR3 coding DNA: TGTGCCAGCTCACTCACAGGGTTCGCGAACACCGGGGAGCTGTTTTTT.

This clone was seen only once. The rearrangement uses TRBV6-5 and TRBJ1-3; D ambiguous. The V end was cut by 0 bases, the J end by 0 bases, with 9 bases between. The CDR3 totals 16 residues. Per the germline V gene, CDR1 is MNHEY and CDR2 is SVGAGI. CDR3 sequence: CASSYSPRSSGNTIYF. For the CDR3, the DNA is TGTGCCAGCAGTTACTCCCCCCGGAGCTCTGGAAACACCATATATTTT.

CDR3 sequence (DNA): TGTGCCACCCGCCCGGTTGGGGCCAACGTCCTGACTTTC. Its translation is CATRPVGANVLTF. The chain couples TRBV19 to TRBJ2-6; D not certain. The germline CDR1 and CDR2 sequences are LNHDA and SQIVND (reference sequence). V was cut by 10 bases and J by 3 bases, with 10 bases left in between. The CDR3 loop spans 13 amino acids.

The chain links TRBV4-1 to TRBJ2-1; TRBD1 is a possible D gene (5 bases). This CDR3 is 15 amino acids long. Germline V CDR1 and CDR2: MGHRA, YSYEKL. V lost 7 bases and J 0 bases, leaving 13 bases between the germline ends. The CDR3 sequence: CASNLQVRSYNEQFF. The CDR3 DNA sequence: TGCGCCAGCAACCTACAGGTTCGCTCCTACAATGAGCAGTTCTTC.

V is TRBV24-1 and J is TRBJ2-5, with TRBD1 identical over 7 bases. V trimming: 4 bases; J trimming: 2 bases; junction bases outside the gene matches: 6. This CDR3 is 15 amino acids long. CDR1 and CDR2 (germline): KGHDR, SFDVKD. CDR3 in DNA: TGTGCCACCAGTGACGTTCCGGGACAGCAAGAGACCCAGTACTTC. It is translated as CATSDVPGQQETQYF.

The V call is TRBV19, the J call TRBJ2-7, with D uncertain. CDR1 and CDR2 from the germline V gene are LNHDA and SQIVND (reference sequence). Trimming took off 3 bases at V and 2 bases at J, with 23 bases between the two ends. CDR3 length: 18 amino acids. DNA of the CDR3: TGTGCCAGTAGTATCTCCTTGCTCCGTCCTGAAACTACCTACGAGCAGTACTTC. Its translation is CASSISLLRPETTYEQYF.

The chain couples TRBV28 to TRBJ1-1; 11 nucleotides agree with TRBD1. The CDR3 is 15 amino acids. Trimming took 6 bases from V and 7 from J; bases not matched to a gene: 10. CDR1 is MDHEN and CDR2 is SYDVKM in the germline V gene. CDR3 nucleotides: TGTGCCAGCAGCCCACGGACAGGGGGCTTGGTTGAAGCTTTCTTT. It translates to CASSPRTGGLVEAFF.

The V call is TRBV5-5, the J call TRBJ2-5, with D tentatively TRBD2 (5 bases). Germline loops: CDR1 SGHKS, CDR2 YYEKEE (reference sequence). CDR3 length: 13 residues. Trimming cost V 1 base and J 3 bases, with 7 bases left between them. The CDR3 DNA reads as TGTGCCAGCAGCTTGTCGGGGAAAGAGACCCAGTACTTC. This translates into CASSLSGKETQYF.

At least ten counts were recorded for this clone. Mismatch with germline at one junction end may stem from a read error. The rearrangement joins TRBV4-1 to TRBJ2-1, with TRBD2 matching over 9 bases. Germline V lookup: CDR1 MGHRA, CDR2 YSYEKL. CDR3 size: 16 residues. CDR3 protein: CASTQDGGRAYNEQFF. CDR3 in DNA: TGCGCCAGCACCCAAGATGGCGGGAGGGCCTACAATGAGCAGTTCTTC.

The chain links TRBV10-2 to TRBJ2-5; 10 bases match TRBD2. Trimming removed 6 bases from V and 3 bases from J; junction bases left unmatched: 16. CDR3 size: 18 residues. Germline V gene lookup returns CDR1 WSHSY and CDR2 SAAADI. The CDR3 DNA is TGCGCCAGCAGCCAGTTCCCCACTAGCGGGATGGGAGAAGAGACCCAGTACTTC. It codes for CASSQFPTSGMGEETQYF.

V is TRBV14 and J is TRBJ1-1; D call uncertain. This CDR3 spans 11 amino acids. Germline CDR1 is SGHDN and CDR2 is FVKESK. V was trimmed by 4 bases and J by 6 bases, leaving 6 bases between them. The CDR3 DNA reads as TGTGCCAGCAGCCCGGGAGCTGAAGCTTTCTTT. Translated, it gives CASSPGAEAFF.

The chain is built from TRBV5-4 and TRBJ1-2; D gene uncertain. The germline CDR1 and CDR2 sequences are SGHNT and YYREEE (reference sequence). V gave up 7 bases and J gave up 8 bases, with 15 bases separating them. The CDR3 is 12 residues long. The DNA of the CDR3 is TGTGCCAGCGCCCGGGAGGGTTTCGGCTACACCTTC. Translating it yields CASAREGFGYTF.

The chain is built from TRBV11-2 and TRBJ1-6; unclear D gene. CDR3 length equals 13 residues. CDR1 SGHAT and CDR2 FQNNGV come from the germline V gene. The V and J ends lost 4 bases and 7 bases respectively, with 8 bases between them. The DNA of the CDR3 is TGTGCCAGCAGCTCAAACACAAATTCACCCCTCCACTTT. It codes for CASSSNTNSPLHF. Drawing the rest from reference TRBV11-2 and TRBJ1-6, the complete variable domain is EAGVAQSPRYKIIEKRQSVAFWCNPISGHATLYWYQQILGQGPKLLIQFQNNGVVDDSQLPKDRFSAERLKGVDSTLKIQPAKLEDSAVYLCASSSNTNSPLHFGNGTRLTVT.